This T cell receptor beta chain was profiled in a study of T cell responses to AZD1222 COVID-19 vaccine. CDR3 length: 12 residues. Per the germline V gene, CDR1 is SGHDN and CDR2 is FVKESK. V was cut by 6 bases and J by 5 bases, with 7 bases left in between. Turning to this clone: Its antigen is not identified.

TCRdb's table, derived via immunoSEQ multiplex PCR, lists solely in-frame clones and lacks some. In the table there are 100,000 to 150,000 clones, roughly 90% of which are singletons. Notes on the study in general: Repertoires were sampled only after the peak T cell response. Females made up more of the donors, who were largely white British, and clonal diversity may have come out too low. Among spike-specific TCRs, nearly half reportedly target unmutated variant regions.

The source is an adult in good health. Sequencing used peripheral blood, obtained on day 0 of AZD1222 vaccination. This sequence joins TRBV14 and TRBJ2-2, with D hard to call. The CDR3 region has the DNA TGTGCCAGCAGTCCAGATACCGGGGAGCTGTTTTTT. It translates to CASSPDTGELFF.